The rows below give T cell receptor beta chains drawn from one sample of a study of cytomegalovirus exposure and HLA in healthy donors. Method: immunoSEQ multiplex PCR; TCRdb's copy keeps in-frame clones and lacks some. The repertoire shows more than 95,000 clones; the top ten hold around 2.7%. The sequenced material came from PBMCs. These receptors all come from a young man in good health and CMV-seronegative. CDR3s include the opening cysteine and the closing phenylalanine or tryptophan. A D gene is named only where the DNA matches it firmly.

D gene: NA; V gene: TRBV7-9; J gene: TRBJ1-6; CDR3 DNA: TGTGCCAGCAGCTTAGCCGCCGGGACATCTTATAATTCACCCCTCCACTTT; CDR3 protein: CASSLAAGTSYNSPLHF
D gene: NA; V gene: TRBV27; J gene: TRBJ1-6; CDR3 DNA: TGTGCCAGCAGTTTATTGGTTGATATTAGTTCACCCCTCCACTTT; CDR3 protein: CASSLLVDISSPLHF
D gene: TRBD1; V gene: TRBV6-6; J gene: TRBJ1-2; CDR3 DNA: TGTGCCAGCACCCAAGGGTGGAGGGGGCAGTACTATGGCTACACCTTC; CDR3 protein: CASTQGWRGQYYGYTF
D gene: TRBD1; V gene: TRBV5-1; J gene: TRBJ2-1; CDR3 DNA: TGCGCCAGCAGCTCCGGGGACAGAGTCGATGAGCAGTTCTTC; CDR3 protein: CASSSGDRVDEQFF
D gene: NA; V gene: TRBV6-1; J gene: TRBJ1-1; CDR3 DNA: TGTGCCAGCAACGGAGCAGGGTTGAACACTGAAGCTTTCTTT; CDR3 protein: CASNGAGLNTEAFF
D gene: NA; V gene: TRBV27; J gene: TRBJ1-2; CDR3 DNA: TGTGCCAGCAGTACCCTTATCCAGGGAGGCTATGGCTACACCTTC; CDR3 protein: CASSTLIQGGYGYTF
D gene: NA; V gene: TRBV25-1; J gene: TRBJ1-2; CDR3 DNA: TGTGCCACCTCTGGTCAGGGCCAGGGGGGCTACACCTTC; CDR3 protein: CATSGQGQGGYTF
D gene: TRBD1; V gene: TRBV5-1; J gene: TRBJ2-3; CDR3 DNA: TGCGCCAGCAGCTCGACGGGACAGGGGGCCACAGATACGCAGTATTTT; CDR3 protein: CASSSTGQGATDTQYF
D gene: TRBD2; V gene: TRBV9; J gene: TRBJ2-1; CDR3 DNA: TGTGCCAGCAGCGTGGGACTAGCGGGAGATGGCGATGAGCAGTTCTTC; CDR3 protein: CASSVGLAGDGDEQFF
D gene: NA; V gene: TRBV2; J gene: TRBJ1-1; CDR3 DNA: TGTGCCAGCAGTGCTGGGGGGGGGCTGAACACTGAAGCTTTCTTT; CDR3 protein: CASSAGGGLNTEAFF
D gene: TRBD1; V gene: TRBV5-1; J gene: TRBJ2-3; CDR3 DNA: TGCGCCAGCAGCACTGGGACAGGGGGTAGAGATACGCAGTATTTT; CDR3 protein: CASSTGTGGRDTQYF
D gene: NA; V gene: TRBV5-1; J gene: TRBJ2-1; CDR3 DNA: TGCGCCAGCAGCTCGACATACAATGAGCAGTTCTTC; CDR3 protein: CASSSTYNEQFF
D gene: TRBD1; V gene: TRBV7-8; J gene: TRBJ1-2; CDR3 DNA: TGTGCCAGCAGCCTACGGGACAGGGGCGGTGGCTACACCTTC; CDR3 protein: CASSLRDRGGGYTF
D gene: TRBD1; V gene: TRBV4-1; J gene: TRBJ2-1; CDR3 DNA: TGCGCCAGCAGCCAAGGACAGGGCTACAATGAGCAGTTCTTC; CDR3 protein: CASSQGQGYNEQFF
D gene: NA; V gene: TRBV27; J gene: TRBJ2-3; CDR3 DNA: TGTGCCAGCAGTGTATATTCTAGCACAGATACGCAGTATTTT; CDR3 protein: CASSVYSSTDTQYF
D gene: TRBD2; V gene: TRBV27; J gene: TRBJ2-1; CDR3 DNA: TGTGCCAGCACGGGTAGCGGGCCTCTCACCTACAATGAGCAGTTCTTC; CDR3 protein: CASTGSGPLTYNEQFF
D gene: NA; V gene: TRBV14; J gene: TRBJ1-1; CDR3 DNA: TGTGCCAGCAGCCCTTTGCCAGGGTTGACTGAAGCTTTCTTT; CDR3 protein: CASSPLPGLTEAFF
D gene: NA; V gene: TRBV6-4; J gene: TRBJ2-1; CDR3 DNA: TGTGCCAGTTCGTCGGGGGTATCGTCCTACAATGAGCAGTTCTTC; CDR3 protein: CASSSGVSSYNEQFF
D gene: NA; V gene: TRBV5-4; J gene: TRBJ2-1; CDR3 DNA: TGTGCCAGCAGCTTGGATTTCGCCGGTCTCAATGAGCAGTTCTTC; CDR3 protein: CASSLDFAGLNEQFF
D gene: NA; V gene: TRBV5-1; J gene: TRBJ2-2; CDR3 DNA: TGCGCCAGCAGCTTGGGAGGCTCTGACGGGGAGCTGTTTTTT; CDR3 protein: CASSLGGSDGELFF
D gene: TRBD1; V gene: TRBV30; J gene: TRBJ2-2; CDR3 DNA: TGTGCCTGGAGTAAATCGGGACAGGGCGGCGCCGGGGAGCTGTTTTTT; CDR3 protein: CAWSKSGQGGAGELFF
D gene: NA; V gene: TRBV18; J gene: TRBJ1-3; CDR3 DNA: TGTGCCAGCTCACCGGCGGGTGGTGGAAACACCATATATTTT; CDR3 protein: CASSPAGGGNTIYF
D gene: TRBD2; V gene: TRBV9; J gene: TRBJ2-5; CDR3 DNA: TGTGCCAGCAGCAGCCGGGGGGATGAAGAGACCCAGTACTTC; CDR3 protein: CASSSRGDEETQYF
D gene: TRBD2; V gene: TRBV5-4; J gene: TRBJ2-5; CDR3 DNA: TGTGCCAGCAGCCCGGGACTAGCGGGAGGTCAAGAGACCCAGTACTTC; CDR3 protein: CASSPGLAGGQETQYF
D gene: TRBD2; V gene: TRBV5-1; J gene: TRBJ2-1; CDR3 DNA: TGCGCCAGCAGCGCCGTCGGGACTAGCGGGAGTGAATCCTACAATGAGCAGTTCTTC; CDR3 protein: CASSAVGTSGSESYNEQFF
D gene: NA; V gene: TRBV5-1; J gene: TRBJ1-2; CDR3 DNA: TGCGCCAGCAGCTTGGTGGGAGGGATGGACTATGGCTACACCTTC; CDR3 protein: CASSLVGGMDYGYTF
D gene: NA; V gene: TRBV15; J gene: TRBJ2-3; CDR3 DNA: TGTGCCACCAGCAGAGATTACACGTCTAGGACCGGGGTGTGGGGAGATACGCAGTATTTT; CDR3 protein: CATSRDYTSRTGVWGDTQYF
D gene: TRBD2; V gene: TRBV7-9; J gene: TRBJ2-1; CDR3 DNA: TGTGCCAGCAGCTTAGGTTATAGCGGGGTTTTAGAGCAGTTCTTC; CDR3 protein: CASSLGYSGVLEQFF
D gene: NA; V gene: TRBV2; J gene: TRBJ2-7; CDR3 DNA: TGTGCCAGCAGTGCCCGGGGATCCTATTACGAGCAGTACTTC; CDR3 protein: CASSARGSYYEQYF
D gene: TRBD1; V gene: TRBV5-5; J gene: TRBJ1-2; CDR3 DNA: TGTGCCAGCAGTCCCCCGGGACAGGGGGCGCTGGTGGATGGCTACACCTTC; CDR3 protein: CASSPPGQGALVDGYTF
D gene: NA; V gene: TRBV11-2; J gene: TRBJ1-2; CDR3 DNA: TGTGCCAGCAGCTTAGATCGAGGACAGAACTATGGCTACACCTTC; CDR3 protein: CASSLDRGQNYGYTF
D gene: NA; V gene: TRBV7-9; J gene: TRBJ2-7; CDR3 DNA: TGTGCCAGCAGCGAGACAGCCCACGAGCGGTACTTC; CDR3 protein: CASSETAHERYF
D gene: TRBD2; V gene: TRBV5-1; J gene: TRBJ2-7; CDR3 DNA: TGCGCCAGCAGCTTGGGGCTAGCGGGAGGTCCCTACGAGCAGTACTTC; CDR3 protein: CASSLGLAGGPYEQYF
D gene: TRBD1; V gene: TRBV28; J gene: TRBJ2-7; CDR3 DNA: TGTGCCAGCAGTGGGGGACAGGCCTCCTACGAGCAGTACTTC; CDR3 protein: CASSGGQASYEQYF
D gene: NA; V gene: TRBV27; J gene: TRBJ1-5; CDR3 DNA: TGTGCCAGCAGTTCGCTAACAGGGTTCGGCAATCAGCCCCAGCATTTT; CDR3 protein: CASSSLTGFGNQPQHF
D gene: TRBD2; V gene: TRBV29-1; J gene: TRBJ2-1; CDR3 DNA: TGCAGCACATTCGGGGGGGCGCGAGTCGATGAGCAGTTCTTC; CDR3 protein: CSTFGGARVDEQFF
D gene: TRBD2; V gene: TRBV5-4; J gene: TRBJ2-1; CDR3 DNA: TGTGCCAGCAGTTCGGGACTAGCGAGCTACAATGAGCAGTTCTTC; CDR3 protein: CASSSGLASYNEQFF
D gene: NA; V gene: TRBV15; J gene: TRBJ1-1; CDR3 DNA: TGTGCCACCAGCAGGCCCAGGGCAGGGAACACTGAAGCTTTCTTT; CDR3 protein: CATSRPRAGNTEAFF
D gene: TRBD1; V gene: TRBV30; J gene: TRBJ1-2; CDR3 DNA: TGTGCCTGGAGCCGACAGGGGCCAGGTTATGGCTACACCTTC; CDR3 protein: CAWSRQGPGYGYTF
D gene: NA; V gene: TRBV5-1; J gene: TRBJ1-1; CDR3 DNA: TGCGCCAGCAGCTTCGGGGGTGAAGCTTTCTTT; CDR3 protein: CASSFGGEAFF
D gene: TRBD2; V gene: TRBV10-3; J gene: TRBJ2-7; CDR3 DNA: TGTGCCATCAGTGAGGGGATCGAGGGACTAGCGGAGAGCTCCTACGAGCAGTACTTC; CDR3 protein: CAISEGIEGLAESSYEQYF
D gene: TRBD2; V gene: TRBV6-6; J gene: TRBJ2-3; CDR3 DNA: TGTGCCAGCACACTAGCGGGAGTTGGAGATACGCAGTATTTT; CDR3 protein: CASTLAGVGDTQYF
D gene: NA; V gene: TRBV29-1; J gene: TRBJ1-5; CDR3 DNA: TGCAGCGCCCGAAGTAGCAGCAATCAGCCCCAGCATTTT; CDR3 protein: CSARSSSNQPQHF
D gene: TRBD2; V gene: TRBV27; J gene: TRBJ2-2; CDR3 DNA: TGTGCCAGCAGTTTAGCTGGGGAGGGGACTAGCGTCCCGTTTAGCACCGGGGAGCTGTTTTTT; CDR3 protein: CASSLAGEGTSVPFSTGELFF
D gene: NA; V gene: TRBV30; J gene: TRBJ2-1; CDR3 DNA: TGTGCCTGGACGCCAACAGTTTACAATGAGCAGTTCTTC; CDR3 protein: CAWTPTVYNEQFF
D gene: NA; V gene: TRBV6-1; J gene: TRBJ2-7; CDR3 DNA: TGTGCCAGCAGTGGAGGAACAGGCTCCTACGAGCAGTACTTC; CDR3 protein: CASSGGTGSYEQYF
D gene: NA; V gene: TRBV6-1; J gene: TRBJ2-3; CDR3 DNA: TGTGCCAGCAGCCCCCTCTCCAGCGCGGCAGATACGCAGTATTTT; CDR3 protein: CASSPLSSAADTQYF
D gene: TRBD2; V gene: TRBV5-4; J gene: TRBJ2-2; CDR3 DNA: TGTGCCAGCAGGCCGATGATGGGGGGAGGGGTCACCGGGGAGCTGTTTTTT; CDR3 protein: CASRPMMGGGVTGELFF
D gene: NA; V gene: TRBV10-3; J gene: TRBJ2-1; CDR3 DNA: TGTGCCATCAGTGCAAACAGAGACAATGAGCAGTTCTTC; CDR3 protein: CAISANRDNEQFF
D gene: TRBD2; V gene: TRBV6-1; J gene: TRBJ2-7; CDR3 DNA: TGTGCCAGCAGTGCGGGGACTAGCGGGATTCGCGAGCAGTACTTC; CDR3 protein: CASSAGTSGIREQYF
D gene: NA; V gene: TRBV30; J gene: TRBJ1-5; CDR3 DNA: TGTGCCTGGGGCGGGGGAGGCCAGCCCCAGCATTTT; CDR3 protein: CAWGGGGQPQHF
D gene: TRBD2; V gene: TRBV2; J gene: TRBJ2-5; CDR3 DNA: TGTGCCAGCAGTGGACTAGCGGGAGGGCTTGGAGAGACCCAGTACTTC; CDR3 protein: CASSGLAGGLGETQYF
D gene: TRBD2; V gene: TRBV6-6; J gene: TRBJ2-3; CDR3 DNA: TGTGCCAGCAGTCAGCGGGAGGCGGGAGATACGCAGTATTTT; CDR3 protein: CASSQREAGDTQYF
D gene: NA; V gene: TRBV29-1; J gene: TRBJ2-7; CDR3 DNA: TGCAGCGTTGAAGTGGGGGGTAGCGGACTGTGGGGCTACGAGCAGTACTTC; CDR3 protein: CSVEVGGSGLWGYEQYF
D gene: NA; V gene: TRBV2; J gene: TRBJ1-1; CDR3 DNA: TGTGCCAGCAGTGAGCCCCGGAGAGGTGAAGCTTTCTTT; CDR3 protein: CASSEPRRGEAFF